These T cell receptor beta chains were read from a single sample in a study of OX40 agonist ivuxolimab in advanced cancers. This table comes from immunoSEQ multiplex PCR, and its TCRdb copy is limited to in-frame clones, with some not included. This sample has around 75,000 clones, with 89% found just once. The material sequenced was CD4+ or CD8+ T cells sorted from blood, taken in a trial of the OX40 agonist ivuxolimab. These receptors all come from an adult with an advanced solid tumor such as melanoma, head and neck, liver or kidney cancer. Both conserved end residues are trimmed from each CDR3.

v_call: TRBV28
cdr3_aa: ASSLWDTQY

v_call: TRBV30
cdr3_aa: AWSHLGGRAPHYGYT

v_call: TRBV6-1
cdr3_aa: ASSMGYPYGYT

v_call: TRBV2
cdr3_aa: ASSESGGARSYEQY

v_call: TRBV7-9
cdr3_aa: ASSFETGGSTEAF

v_call: TRBV11-2
cdr3_aa: ASSPPPSRKTQY

v_call: TRBV7-2
cdr3_aa: ASSPPAGGRETQY

v_call: TRBV12-5
cdr3_aa: ASGSIARGTEAF

v_call: TRBV7-6
cdr3_aa: ASSSGRNMAAKNIQY

v_call: TRBV5-3
cdr3_aa: ARSLWWGRLVHGYT

v_call: TRBV19
cdr3_aa: ASIGDREDEQF

v_call: TRBV19
cdr3_aa: ASSSRQGSYGYT

v_call: TRBV30
cdr3_aa: AWSVGLSYEQY